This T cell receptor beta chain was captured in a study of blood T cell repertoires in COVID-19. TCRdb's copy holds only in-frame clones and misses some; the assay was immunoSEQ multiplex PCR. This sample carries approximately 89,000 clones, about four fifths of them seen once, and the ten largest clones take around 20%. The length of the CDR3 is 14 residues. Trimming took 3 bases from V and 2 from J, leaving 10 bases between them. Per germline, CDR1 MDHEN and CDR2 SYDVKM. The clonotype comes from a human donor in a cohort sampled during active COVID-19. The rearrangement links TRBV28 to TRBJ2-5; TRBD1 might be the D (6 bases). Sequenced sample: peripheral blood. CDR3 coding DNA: TGTGCCAGCAGTTTCGGACAGATACAAGAGACCCAGTACTTC. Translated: CASSFGQIQETQYF.